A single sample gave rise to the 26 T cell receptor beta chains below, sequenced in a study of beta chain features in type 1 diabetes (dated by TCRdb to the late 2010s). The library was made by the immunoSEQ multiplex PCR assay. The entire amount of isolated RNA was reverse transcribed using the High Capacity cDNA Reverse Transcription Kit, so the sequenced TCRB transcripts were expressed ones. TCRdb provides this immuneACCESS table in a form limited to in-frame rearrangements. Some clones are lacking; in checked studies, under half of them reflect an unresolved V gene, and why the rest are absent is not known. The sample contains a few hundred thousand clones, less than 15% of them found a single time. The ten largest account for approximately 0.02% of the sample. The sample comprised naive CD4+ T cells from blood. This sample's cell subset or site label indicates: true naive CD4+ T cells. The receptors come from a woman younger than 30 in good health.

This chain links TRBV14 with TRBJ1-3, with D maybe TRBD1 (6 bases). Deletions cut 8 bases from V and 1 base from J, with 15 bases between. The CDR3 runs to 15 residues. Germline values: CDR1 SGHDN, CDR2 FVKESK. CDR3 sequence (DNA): TGTGCCAGCGCCCCAAGGGGGGGTTCTGGAAACACCATATATTTT. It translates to CASAPRGGSGNTIYF.

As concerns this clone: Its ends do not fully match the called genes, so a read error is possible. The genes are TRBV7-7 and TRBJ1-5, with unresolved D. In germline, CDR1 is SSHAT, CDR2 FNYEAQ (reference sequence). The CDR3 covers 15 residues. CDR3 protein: CASSPLPTANQPQHF. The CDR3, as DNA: TGTGCTAGCAGCCCGCTCCCAACAGCCAATCAGCCCCAGCATTTT.

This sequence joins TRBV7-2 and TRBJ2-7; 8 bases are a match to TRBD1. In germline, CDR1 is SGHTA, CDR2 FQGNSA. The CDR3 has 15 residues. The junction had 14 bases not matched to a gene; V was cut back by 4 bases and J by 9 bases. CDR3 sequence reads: CASSSRTGWVLGQYF. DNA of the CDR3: TGTGCCAGCAGCTCGAGGACAGGGTGGGTCCTCGGGCAGTACTTC.

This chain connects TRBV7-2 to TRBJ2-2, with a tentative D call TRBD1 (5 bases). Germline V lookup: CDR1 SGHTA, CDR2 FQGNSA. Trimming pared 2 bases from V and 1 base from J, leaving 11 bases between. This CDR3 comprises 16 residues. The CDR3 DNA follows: TGTGCCAGCAGCTTAAGACAAAGGGGGAACACCGGGGAGCTGTTTTTT. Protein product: CASSLRQRGNTGELFF.

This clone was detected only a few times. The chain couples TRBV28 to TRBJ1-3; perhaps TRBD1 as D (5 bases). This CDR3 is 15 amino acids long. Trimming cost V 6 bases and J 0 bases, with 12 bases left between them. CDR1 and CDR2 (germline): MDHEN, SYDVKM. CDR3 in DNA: TGTGCCAGCAGCCCTGGACAAGTCTCTGGAAACACCATATATTTT. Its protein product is CASSPGQVSGNTIYF.

The CDR3 protein is CAWSRTVYGYTF. The CDR3 DNA reads TGTGCCTGGAGTCGGACAGTCTATGGCTACACCTTC. V and J are TRBV30 and TRBJ1-2; tentatively, D is TRBD1 (6 bases). There are 12 residues in the CDR3. Germline assignment: CDR1 GTSNPN and CDR2 SVGIG (reference sequence). The V end was cut by 2 bases, the J end by 4 bases, with 8 bases between. Supplemented by reference TRBV30 and TRBJ1-2, the full variable domain reads SQTIHQWPATLVQPVGSPLSLECTVEGTSNPNLYWYRQAAGRGLQLLFYSVGIGQISSEVPQNLSASRPQDRQFILSSKKLLLSDSGFYLCAWSRTVYGYTFGSGTRLTVV.

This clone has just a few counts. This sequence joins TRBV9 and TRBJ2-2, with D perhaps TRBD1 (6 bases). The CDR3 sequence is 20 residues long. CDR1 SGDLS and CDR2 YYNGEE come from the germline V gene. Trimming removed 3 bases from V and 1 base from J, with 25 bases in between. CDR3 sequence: CASSAEQSFRGGRNTGELFF. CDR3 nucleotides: TGTGCCAGCAGCGCCGAACAGAGTTTCAGGGGCGGCAGGAACACCGGGGAGCTGTTTTTT.

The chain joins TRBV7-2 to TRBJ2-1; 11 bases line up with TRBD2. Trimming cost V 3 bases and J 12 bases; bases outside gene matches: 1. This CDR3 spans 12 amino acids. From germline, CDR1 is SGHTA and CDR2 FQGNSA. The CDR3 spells CASSFSGRAQFF. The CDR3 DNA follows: TGTGCCAGCAGCTTTAGCGGGAGGGCGCAGTTCTTC. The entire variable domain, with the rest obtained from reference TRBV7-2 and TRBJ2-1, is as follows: GAGVSQSPSNKVTEKGKDVELRCDPISGHTALYWYRQSLGQGLEFLIYFQGNSAPDKSGLPSDRFSAERTGGSVSTLTIQRTQQEDSAVYLCASSFSGRAQFFGPGTRLTVL.

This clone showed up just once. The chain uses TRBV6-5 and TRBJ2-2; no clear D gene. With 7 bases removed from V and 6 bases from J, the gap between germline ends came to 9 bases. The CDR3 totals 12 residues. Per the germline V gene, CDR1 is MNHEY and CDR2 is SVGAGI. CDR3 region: CASTEYPGELFF. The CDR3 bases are TGTGCCAGCACTGAGTATCCCGGGGAGCTGTTTTTT.

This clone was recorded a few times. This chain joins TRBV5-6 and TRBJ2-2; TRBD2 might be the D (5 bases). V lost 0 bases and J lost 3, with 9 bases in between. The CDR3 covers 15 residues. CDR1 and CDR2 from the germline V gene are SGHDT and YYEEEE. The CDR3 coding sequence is TGTGCCAGCAGCTTGGGGAGGCTCCACACCGGGGAGCTGTTTTTT. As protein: CASSLGRLHTGELFF.

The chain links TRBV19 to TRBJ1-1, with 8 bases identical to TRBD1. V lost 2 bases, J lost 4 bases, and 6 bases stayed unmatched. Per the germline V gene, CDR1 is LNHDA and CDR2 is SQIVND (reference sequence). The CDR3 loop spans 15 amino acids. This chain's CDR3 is CASSIQGALGTEAFF. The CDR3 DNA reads TGTGCCAGTAGTATACAGGGGGCGCTGGGCACTGAAGCTTTCTTT. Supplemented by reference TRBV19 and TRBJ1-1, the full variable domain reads DGGITQSPKYLFRKEGQNVTLSCEQNLNHDAMYWYRQDPGQGLRLIYYSQIVNDFQKGDIAEGYSVSREKKESFPLTVTSAQKNPTAFYLCASSIQGALGTEAFFGQGTRLTVV.

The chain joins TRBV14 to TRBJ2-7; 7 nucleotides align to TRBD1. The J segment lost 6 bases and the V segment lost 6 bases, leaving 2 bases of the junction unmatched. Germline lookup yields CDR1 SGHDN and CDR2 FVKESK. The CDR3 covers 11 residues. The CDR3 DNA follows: TGTGCCAGCAGACAGGGGTTCGAGCAGTACTTC. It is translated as CASRQGFEQYF.

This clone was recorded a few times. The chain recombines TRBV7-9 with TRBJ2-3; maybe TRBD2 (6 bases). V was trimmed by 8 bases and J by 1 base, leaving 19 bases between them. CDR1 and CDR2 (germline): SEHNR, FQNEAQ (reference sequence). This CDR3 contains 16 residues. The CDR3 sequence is CASYRRTGARTDTQYF. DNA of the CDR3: TGTGCCAGCTACCGACGAACGGGAGCCCGCACAGATACGCAGTATTTT.

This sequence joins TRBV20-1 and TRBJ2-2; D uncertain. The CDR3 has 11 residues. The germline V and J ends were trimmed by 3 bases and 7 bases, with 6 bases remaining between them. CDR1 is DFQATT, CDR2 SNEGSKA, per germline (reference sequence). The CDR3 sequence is CSASAIGELFF. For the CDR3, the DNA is TGCAGTGCTAGCGCTATCGGGGAGCTGTTTTTT.

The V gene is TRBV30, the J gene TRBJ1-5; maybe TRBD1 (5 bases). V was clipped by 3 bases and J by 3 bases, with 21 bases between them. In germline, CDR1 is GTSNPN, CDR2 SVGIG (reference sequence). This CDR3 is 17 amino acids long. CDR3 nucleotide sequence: TGTGCCTGGAGCCCCGTCCCATTGACAGCGTCCAATCAGCCCCAGCATTTT. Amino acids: CAWSPVPLTASNQPQHF.

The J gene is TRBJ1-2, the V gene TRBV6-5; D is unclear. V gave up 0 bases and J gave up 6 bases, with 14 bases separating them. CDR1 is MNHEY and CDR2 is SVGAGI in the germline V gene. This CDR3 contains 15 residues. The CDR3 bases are TGTGCCAGCAGTTACTCGGTTTTGAGATCCGATGGCTACACCTTC. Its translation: CASSYSVLRSDGYTF.

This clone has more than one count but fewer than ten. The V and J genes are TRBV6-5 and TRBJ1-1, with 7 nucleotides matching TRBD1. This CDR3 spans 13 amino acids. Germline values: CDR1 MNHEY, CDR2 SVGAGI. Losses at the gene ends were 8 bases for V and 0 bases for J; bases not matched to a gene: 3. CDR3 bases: TGTGCCAGCTTGGGACAGCTGAACACTGAAGCTTTCTTT. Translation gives CASLGQLNTEAFF.

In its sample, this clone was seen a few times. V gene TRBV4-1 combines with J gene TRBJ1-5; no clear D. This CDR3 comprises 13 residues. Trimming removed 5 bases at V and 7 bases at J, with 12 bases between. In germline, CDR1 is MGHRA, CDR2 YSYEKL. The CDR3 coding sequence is TGCGCCAGCAGCTATTACGGGGAGCAGCCCCAGCATTTT. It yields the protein CASSYYGEQPQHF.

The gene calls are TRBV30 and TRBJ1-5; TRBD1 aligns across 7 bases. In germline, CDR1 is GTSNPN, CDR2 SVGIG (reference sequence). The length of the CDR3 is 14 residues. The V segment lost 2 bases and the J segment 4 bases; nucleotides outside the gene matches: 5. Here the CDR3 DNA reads TGTGCCTGGAGTCTCGGGACAGTAAATCAGCCCCAGCATTTT. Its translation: CAWSLGTVNQPQHF.

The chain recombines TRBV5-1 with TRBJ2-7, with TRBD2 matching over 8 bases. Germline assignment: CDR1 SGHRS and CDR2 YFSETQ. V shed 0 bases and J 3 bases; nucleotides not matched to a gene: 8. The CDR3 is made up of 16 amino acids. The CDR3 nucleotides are TGCGCCAGCAGCTTGGGAATAGCGGGGACCCTCTACGAGCAGTACTTC. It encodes CASSLGIAGTLYEQYF.

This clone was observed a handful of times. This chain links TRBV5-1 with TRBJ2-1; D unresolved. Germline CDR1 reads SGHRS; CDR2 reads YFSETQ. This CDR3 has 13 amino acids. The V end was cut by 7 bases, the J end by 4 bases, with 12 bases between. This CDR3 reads CASQEIEYNEQFF. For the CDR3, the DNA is TGCGCCAGCCAAGAGATAGAGTACAATGAGCAGTTCTTC.

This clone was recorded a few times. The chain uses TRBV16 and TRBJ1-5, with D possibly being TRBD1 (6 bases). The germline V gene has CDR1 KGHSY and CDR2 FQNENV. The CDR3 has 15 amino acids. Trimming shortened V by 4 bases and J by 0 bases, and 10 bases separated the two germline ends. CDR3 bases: TGTGCCAGCAGCCGTGGGACATTTAGCAATCAGCCCCAGCATTTT. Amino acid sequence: CASSRGTFSNQPQHF.

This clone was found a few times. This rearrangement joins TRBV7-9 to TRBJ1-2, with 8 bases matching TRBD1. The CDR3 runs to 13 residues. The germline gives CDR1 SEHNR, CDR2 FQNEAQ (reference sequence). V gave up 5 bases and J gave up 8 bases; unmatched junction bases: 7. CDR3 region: CASSLTGVGGYTF. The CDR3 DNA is TGTGCCAGCAGCCTGACAGGGGTAGGCGGCTACACCTTC.

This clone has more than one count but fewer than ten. In nucleotides, the CDR3 is TGTGCCAGCAGTTACGGGACAGGGACATATGGCTACACCTTC. Translation gives CASSYGTGTYGYTF. This chain uses TRBV6-5 with TRBJ1-2; 9 bases align to TRBD1. J gave up 5 bases and V 2 bases, and 3 bases lay outside the gene matches. Germline CDR1 MNHEY, CDR2 SVGAGI. CDR3 length: 14 residues.

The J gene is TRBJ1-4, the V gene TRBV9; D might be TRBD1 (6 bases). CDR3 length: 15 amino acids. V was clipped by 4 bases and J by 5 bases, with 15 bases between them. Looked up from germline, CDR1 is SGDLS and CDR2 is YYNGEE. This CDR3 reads CASSPLGTLNEKLFF. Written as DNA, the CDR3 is TGTGCCAGCAGCCCCCTGGGGACACTGAATGAAAAACTGTTTTTT.

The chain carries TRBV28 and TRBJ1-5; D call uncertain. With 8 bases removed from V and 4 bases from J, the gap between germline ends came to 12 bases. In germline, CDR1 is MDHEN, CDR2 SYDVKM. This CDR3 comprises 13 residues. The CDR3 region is CASHMSRNQPQHF. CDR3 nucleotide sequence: TGTGCCAGCCATATGAGTCGAAATCAGCCCCAGCATTTT.